This T cell receptor beta chain was sequenced during a study of blood T cell repertoires in COVID-19 (TCRdb year 2020). Context from the whole study: Samples covering the acute and convalescent phases of COVID-19 were provided by collaborators in the United States, Italy and Spain. The prospective study material was composed of cDNA or gDNA derived from T cells, B-cell-depleted T cells, or PBMCs. Subjects who had been exposed to COVID-19, were actively infected with it, or had recovered from it provided the deeply sampled blood TCRbeta repertoires that made up the dataset. The repertoires were released in a freely available public database intended as a resource for research on the immune response to SARS-CoV-2. The samples were drawn from the first 160 participants of the ongoing ImmuneRACE study and from 1,254 subjects provided by 6 global collaborators. The sample metadata nearly always contained a de-identified subject ID, COVID-19 status, age in years and sex. Where HLA class I and class II types were available, the types were taken from metadata supplied by the sample provider, not from assay-based typing.

TCRbeta CDR3 regions were amplified from genomic DNA using the immunoSEQ Assay, a bias-controlled multiplex PCR. In the paper's pipeline: Within the assay, amplification of reference gene primers was used to estimate how many nucleated cells each sample contained. Sequence reads were collapsed and filtered to measure the absolute abundance of every unique TCRbeta CDR3 rearrangement. For each sample, productive Simpson clonality was calculated by taking the square root of Simpson's diversity index across productive rearrangements. Drawn from immuneACCESS, this table holds only the in-frame rearrangements with V and J called that TCRdb kept. Clones are partly lost; checked studies trace under half to an unresolved V gene and leave the rest unexplained. The DNA was the basis for D and trimming; V, J and clone size are from that table. The sample profile shows some 140,000 clones; 75% to 85% of them were found once. The ten top clones hold around 10% of the sample.

In the germline V gene, CDR1 corresponds to MGHRA and CDR2 to YSYEKL. The CDR3 runs 18 residues from the cysteine to the phenylalanine. Just the 54-base CDR3 DNA is kept, in frame starting at base 1. The germline V end is reduced by 1 base and the J end by 0 bases; junction bases left unmatched: 10. Results and caveats for the whole study, not just this receptor: The quantity of clinical and demographic metadata differed by source and by participant and was supplied without curation.

Worth noting for this clone: Which antigen it targets is not known. No clone much larger than this one lies a single base away; base qualities are absent.

At one collaborating source in Seattle, patients were enrolled during active infection and were followed longitudinally through the course of disease. Whole blood was collected in K2EDTA tubes by collaborating institutions according to the institutions' own protocols. Collaborator samples were shipped for TCRbeta analysis as frozen whole blood, isolated PBMCs, or DNA extracted from either sample type. The sequence is built from TRBV4-1 and TRBJ2-3; 7 nucleotides in the junction match TRBD2. The specimen sequenced was peripheral blood. The source of this sequence is a woman aged 55 to 70 with COVID-19, enrolled during active disease. CDR3 loop: CASSQVSSGGFSTDTQYF. DNA sequence: TGCGCCAGCAGCCAAGTCTCTAGCGGAGGATTTAGCACAGATACGCAGTATTTT.